The rows below give T cell receptor beta chains drawn from one sample of a study of blood T cell repertoires in COVID-19. Assay used: immunoSEQ multiplex PCR; TCRdb lists only in-frame clones, some missing. The table records some 210,000 clones, about four fifths of them present only once. Sequenced: peripheral blood. These TCRs come from a woman between 40 and 55 years old with acute or convalescent COVID-19. Both conserved end residues are part of each CDR3. A D gene is named only where the DNA matches it firmly.

j_call: TRBJ2-3; d_call: -; v_call: TRBV5-1; cdr3_aa: CASSWAAGSTDTQYF
j_call: TRBJ2-2; d_call: -; v_call: TRBV2; cdr3_aa: CASSGSDRGRNTGELFF
j_call: TRBJ1-2; d_call: TRBD1; v_call: TRBV19; cdr3_aa: CASGPRQGASGYTF
j_call: TRBJ2-2; d_call: -; v_call: TRBV4-2; cdr3_aa: CASSPPGNTGELFF
j_call: TRBJ1-2; d_call: -; v_call: TRBV5-1; cdr3_aa: CASSLGTVEGYTF
j_call: TRBJ2-1; d_call: -; v_call: TRBV6-6; cdr3_aa: CASIYSNEQFF
j_call: TRBJ1-2; d_call: -; v_call: TRBV2; cdr3_aa: CASSTTEYGYTF
j_call: TRBJ1-3; d_call: -; v_call: TRBV11-2; cdr3_aa: CASSSVRGVQGNTIYF
j_call: TRBJ1-1; d_call: -; v_call: TRBV27; cdr3_aa: CASMDRYTEAFF
j_call: TRBJ2-2; d_call: TRBD1; v_call: TRBV5-6; cdr3_aa: CASSLRTGTGIPGELFF
j_call: TRBJ1-5; d_call: -; v_call: TRBV15; cdr3_aa: CATSRSQTGFKPQHF
j_call: TRBJ1-5; d_call: -; v_call: TRBV6-6; cdr3_aa: CASSVGREPQHF
j_call: TRBJ1-5; d_call: -; v_call: TRBV4-1; cdr3_aa: CASSQPDSSNQPQHF
j_call: TRBJ2-7; d_call: TRBD1; v_call: TRBV7-9; cdr3_aa: CASSLFGQGRISLSEQYF
j_call: TRBJ1-3; d_call: -; v_call: TRBV19; cdr3_aa: CASRSPPGSTSGNTIYF
j_call: TRBJ2-2; d_call: TRBD2; v_call: TRBV6-4; cdr3_aa: CASSARTSGGSGELFF
j_call: TRBJ2-3; d_call: TRBD2; v_call: TRBV7-9; cdr3_aa: CASSSPALRGTDTQYF
j_call: TRBJ2-7; d_call: TRBD2; v_call: TRBV5-1; cdr3_aa: CASSLGGVALAGGPQYF
j_call: TRBJ2-4; d_call: TRBD2; v_call: TRBV9; cdr3_aa: CASSVDLLAGVKNIQYF
j_call: TRBJ1-1; d_call: -; v_call: TRBV29-1; cdr3_aa: CSVEDPVEAFF
j_call: TRBJ1-2; d_call: TRBD1; v_call: TRBV7-8; cdr3_aa: CASSFNSGQGYGYTF
j_call: TRBJ1-1; d_call: -; v_call: TRBV19; cdr3_aa: CATGLTLNTEAFF
j_call: TRBJ2-7; d_call: -; v_call: TRBV7-8; cdr3_aa: CASSPFGPSSYEQYF
j_call: TRBJ1-1; d_call: -; v_call: TRBV7-8; cdr3_aa: CASSLAGPQGTEAFF
j_call: TRBJ1-1; d_call: -; v_call: TRBV24-1; cdr3_aa: CATSETGLNTEAFF
j_call: TRBJ2-2; d_call: -; v_call: TRBV4-3; cdr3_aa: CASSQDLGQHTGELFF
j_call: TRBJ2-1; d_call: TRBD2; v_call: TRBV10-3; cdr3_aa: CAIRSGTTIPGEQFF
j_call: TRBJ1-2; d_call: -; v_call: TRBV12-3/TRBV12-4; cdr3_aa: CASSLTDLYGYTF
j_call: TRBJ1-4; d_call: TRBD1; v_call: TRBV29-1; cdr3_aa: CSVLIPGTVREKLFF
j_call: TRBJ1-2; d_call: -; v_call: TRBV5-1; cdr3_aa: CAGRKGENYGYTF
j_call: TRBJ1-2; d_call: TRBD1; v_call: TRBV14; cdr3_aa: CASSQESRKTGDYGYTF
j_call: TRBJ1-2; d_call: -; v_call: TRBV21-1; cdr3_aa: CASGRQGDYGYTF
j_call: TRBJ1-2; d_call: -; v_call: TRBV3-1/TRBV3-2; cdr3_aa: CASSQDPRYGYTF
j_call: TRBJ1-2; d_call: -; v_call: TRBV29-1; cdr3_aa: CSVEPTGFYGYTF
j_call: TRBJ2-1; d_call: TRBD1; v_call: TRBV6-1; cdr3_aa: CASSEEYRGDEQFF
j_call: TRBJ2-5; d_call: TRBD2; v_call: TRBV30; cdr3_aa: CAWSLSGGQETQYF
j_call: TRBJ1-2; d_call: TRBD1; v_call: TRBV19; cdr3_aa: CASSILTGDTNYGYTF
j_call: TRBJ1-2; d_call: TRBD1; v_call: TRBV2; cdr3_aa: CASIQGQGGGYGYTF
j_call: TRBJ1-5; d_call: -; v_call: TRBV12-5; cdr3_aa: CASGLVGGGSRGNQPQHF
j_call: TRBJ1-1; d_call: -; v_call: TRBV6-5; cdr3_aa: CARPRDKGGKAFF
j_call: TRBJ1-3; d_call: -; v_call: TRBV10-3; cdr3_aa: CAISVGGSGNTIYF
j_call: TRBJ2-7; d_call: TRBD2; v_call: TRBV11-2; cdr3_aa: CASSEYSGNSDEQYF